The 26 T cell receptor beta chains in this list originate from one sample, sequenced in a study of T cells expressing NK-cell markers. TCRdb re-called the 5' RACE reads; every CDR3 protein appears as one record, without DNA. The sample yields approximately 550,000 distinct CDR3 sequences, of which the top ten take up approximately 3.6%. The sequenced material came from blood T cells: a sorted CD56 or NKG2C T cell subset, CD4+ or CD8+ T cells, or bulk PBMC T cells (not recorded which). The source is a man aged 18 to 29 in good health.

The chain links TRBV28 to TRBJ2-3; TCRdb's D call, TRBD2, is unchecked because there is no DNA. Per germline, CDR1 MDHEN and CDR2 SYDVKM. This CDR3 spans 16 amino acids. The CDR3 sequence is CASSFMGGDEADTQYF.

The chain combines TRBV7-8 with TRBJ1-1. Germline CDR1 is SGHVS and CDR2 is FQNEAQ. This CDR3 is 16 amino acids long. Here the CDR3 reads CASSLAAAGRHTEAFF.

The chain is built from TRBV2 and TRBJ2-1; TCRdb indicates TRBD2, and absent DNA this call remains unverified. Germline V gene data show CDR1 as SNHLY and CDR2 as FYNNEI. The CDR3 has 14 residues. CDR3 residues: CASSEFLAGNEQFF.

The chain recombines TRBV5-1 with TRBJ2-5. Germline V gene data show CDR1 as SGHRS and CDR2 as YFSETQ. This CDR3 contains 14 residues. The CDR3 reads CASSSGRIQETQYF.

V usage is TRBV4-2 and J usage is TRBJ2-2; lacking DNA, the TRBD1 call made by TCRdb goes unchecked. The CDR3 extends over 16 amino acids. The germline CDR1 and CDR2 sequences are LGHNA and YNFKEQ. The CDR3 region is CASSRDRTLNTGELFF.

The rearrangement joins TRBV18 to TRBJ1-2. The CDR3 extends over 13 amino acids. Germline values: CDR1 KGHSH, CDR2 LQKENI. CDR3 protein: CASSGQRSYGYTF.

The CDR3 loop reads CAISESKGLAGGNEQFF. This chain uses TRBV10-3 with TRBJ2-1; TCRdb outputs TRBD2, but without DNA this stays unchecked. The germline CDR1 and CDR2 sequences are ENHRY and SYGVKD. The CDR3 is 17 amino acids.

V usage is TRBV24-1 and J usage is TRBJ2-5; the TCRdb D gene call, TRBD1, has no DNA to confirm it. The CDR3 contains 16 residues. Germline-derived CDR1 and CDR2 are KGHDR and SFDVKD. The CDR3 reads CATSDTKTGFQETQYF.

V usage is TRBV9 and J usage is TRBJ2-3; TCRdb gives TRBD1 as the D gene, but with no DNA this cannot be confirmed. This CDR3 has 15 residues. Germline CDR1 reads SGDLS; CDR2 reads YYNGEE. Here the CDR3 reads CASSPGQSFTDTQYF.

The chain links TRBV11-2 to TRBJ2-5; the TCRdb call, TRBD2, lacks DNA for checking. Germline values: CDR1 SGHAT, CDR2 FQNNGV. The CDR3 length is 15 residues. This CDR3 reads CASSFGLAGQETQYF.

The rearrangement uses TRBV27 and TRBJ2-1; TCRdb gives TRBD1 as the D gene, but with no DNA this cannot be confirmed. Germline values: CDR1 MNHEY, CDR2 SMNVEV (reference sequence). This CDR3 spans 14 amino acids. This CDR3 reads CASSFVAGHNEQFF.

This sequence joins TRBV27 and TRBJ2-1; TCRdb calls TRBD2, which cannot be checked without DNA. The CDR3 spans 15 residues. CDR1 and CDR2 from the germline V gene are MNHEY and SMNVEV (reference sequence). CDR3 region: CASSFSLAGPNEQFF.

The chain carries TRBV10-3 and TRBJ2-3. Germline V gives CDR1 ENHRY, CDR2 SYGVKD. The CDR3 contains 12 residues. The CDR3 loop is CAISPSTDTQYF.

The rearrangement joins TRBV24-1 to TRBJ1-2. This CDR3 contains 16 residues. Looked up from germline, CDR1 is KGHDR and CDR2 is SFDVKD. The CDR3 region is CATSDSAGSTNYGYTF.

The CDR3: CASSLTPRGEQYF. The gene calls are TRBV13 and TRBJ2-7; TCRdb returns TRBD1, unconfirmable since there is no DNA. From germline, CDR1 is PRHDT and CDR2 FYEKMQ (reference sequence). The CDR3 contains 13 residues.

The chain recombines TRBV6-2 or TRBV6-3 with TRBJ2-7; TCRdb gives TRBD2 as the D gene, but with no DNA this cannot be confirmed. Germline lookup yields CDR1 MNHEY and CDR2 SVGEGT. The CDR3 is 18 amino acids. The CDR3: CASPGRTGRLAGPYEQYF.

The chain has TRBV10-3 and TRBJ2-5; TCRdb's assignment of TRBD1 cannot be checked, as there is no DNA. The CDR3 is 13 amino acids. The germline gives CDR1 ENHRY, CDR2 SYGVKD. The CDR3 protein is CAISEGREETQYF.

V and J are TRBV4-1 and TRBJ1-1; TCRdb's D call, TRBD1, is unchecked because there is no DNA. The CDR3 loop spans 13 amino acids. Germline V gene lookup returns CDR1 MGHRA and CDR2 YSYEKL. The CDR3 is CASSQGGGREAFF.

The rearrangement links TRBV10-2 to TRBJ2-1; TCRdb lists TRBD2, though no DNA is available to test this call. CDR1 WSHSY and CDR2 SAAADI come from the germline V gene. The CDR3 is made up of 15 amino acids. The chain's CDR3 is CASSKSTGPYNEQFF.

The J gene is TRBJ1-5, the V gene TRBV29-1; with no DNA, the TCRdb D assignment of TRBD1 cannot be verified. The V gene's germline CDR1 is SQVTM and CDR2 ANQGSEA. This CDR3 is built from 14 residues. The CDR3 is CSVGLGLGNQPQHF.

V and J are TRBV29-1 and TRBJ2-5; there is no DNA to check the TCRdb D call of TRBD1. The CDR3 sequence is 13 residues long. Germline assignment: CDR1 SQVTM and CDR2 ANQGSEA. The chain's CDR3 is CSVKGRYQETQYF.

The chain links TRBV2 to TRBJ2-4; TCRdb's assignment of TRBD1 cannot be checked, as there is no DNA. Germline CDR1 and CDR2: SNHLY and FYNNEI. The CDR3 is 15 amino acids. The CDR3: CASRNLGQGQNIQYF.

The rearrangement joins TRBV10-3 to TRBJ2-1; the TRBD2 assignment by TCRdb is unverifiable without DNA. Germline V gene sequence: CDR1 ENHRY, CDR2 SYGVKD. The CDR3 loop spans 16 amino acids. The CDR3 sequence: CAISVKPSGSANEQFF.

This CDR3 is CASSPSNSPLHF. This rearrangement joins TRBV18 to TRBJ1-6. CDR1 is KGHSH and CDR2 is LQKENI in the germline V gene. CDR3 length equals 12 residues.

CDR3 region: CSVDLGAGGPGETQYF. The J gene is TRBJ2-5, the V gene TRBV29-1; the D call of TRBD2 rests on TCRdb alone, since no DNA is present to check it. This CDR3 has 16 amino acids. CDR1 SQVTM and CDR2 ANQGSEA come from the germline V gene.

This chain connects TRBV7-2 to TRBJ2-2; TCRdb returns TRBD2, unconfirmable since there is no DNA. Germline lookup yields CDR1 SGHTA and CDR2 FQGNSA. This CDR3 contains 15 residues. CDR3: CASSLVVSGRGELFF.